Listed below are T cell receptor beta chains from one sample, sequenced in a study of control samples from healthy donors and cancer patients. Generated by immunoSEQ multiplex PCR, the TCRdb table keeps only in-frame clones and is missing some. Here the sample spans approximately 180,000 clones, around 94% being singletons. Sequences were obtained from blood. All receptors derive from a woman aged 18 to 35 in good health. Each CDR3 is given with its conserved first and last residue. D genes are given only for firm matches. Clone size is shown for a subset of rows, as once, few, many or a class of expanded clone.

clone_size	v_call	j_call	d_call	cdr3_aa	cdr3_nt
-	TRBV28	TRBJ2-2	-	CAIKDQGFAGELFF	TGTGCCATCAAGGATCAGGGTTTCGCCGGGGAGCTGTTTTTT
-	TRBV5-4	TRBJ1-1	-	CASSLDSNTEAFF	TGTGCCAGCAGCTTGGACAGTAACACTGAAGCTTTCTTT
-	TRBV15	TRBJ2-2	TRBD2	CATSRTSGRAGELFF	TGTGCCACCAGCAGAACTAGCGGGAGGGCCGGGGAGCTGTTTTTT
-	TRBV6-5	TRBJ2-5	TRBD1	CASSSDRAYQETQYF	TGTGCCAGCAGTTCGGACAGGGCATACCAAGAGACCCAGTACTTC
-	TRBV2	TRBJ1-1	TRBD1	CASSPETGGTEAFF	TGTGCCAGCAGTCCCGAGACAGGGGGCACTGAAGCTTTCTTT
-	TRBV6-5	TRBJ1-3	-	CASSYRSGNTIYF	TGTGCCAGCAGTTACCGCTCTGGAAACACCATATATTTT
-	TRBV11-3	TRBJ1-3	-	CASSPTGAGNTIYF	TGTGCCAGCAGCCCGACCGGGGCTGGAAACACCATATATTTT
-	TRBV2	TRBJ1-6	-	CASRRRSGGLNSPLHF	TGTGCCAGCAGGAGACGCAGTGGAGGACTTAATTCACCCCTCCACTTT
-	TRBV5-7	TRBJ2-7	TRBD1	CASSWGQGCVGYEQYF	TGTGCCAGCAGCTGGGGACAGGGCTGCGTAGGATACGAGCAGTACTTC
-	TRBV7-2	TRBJ1-5	-	CASRRDIISNQPQHF	TGTGCCAGCAGGAGGGACATTATTAGCAATCAGCCCCAGCATTTT
-	TRBV27	TRBJ2-7	TRBD1	CASGLTGGFYEQYF	TGTGCCAGCGGATTGACAGGGGGCTTTTACGAGCAGTACTTC
-	TRBV18	TRBJ2-1	TRBD1	CASSPPGQKGDEQFF	TGTGCCAGCTCACCGCCGGGACAGAAGGGCGATGAGCAGTTCTTC
-	TRBV5-6	TRBJ1-5	-	CASSLVGYANQPQHF	TGTGCCAGCAGCTTGGTAGGCTATGCCAATCAGCCCCAGCATTTT
-	TRBV7-2	TRBJ1-2	-	CASSLAGHGYTF	TGTGCCAGCAGCTTAGCAGGGCACGGCTACACCTTC
-	TRBV5-4	TRBJ2-5	TRBD1	CASSPRTGGETQYF	TGTGCCAGCAGCCCTCGGACAGGGGGCGAGACCCAGTACTTC
-	TRBV5-1	TRBJ1-2	-	CASSLVHNYGYTF	TGCGCCAGCAGCTTAGTACACAACTATGGCTACACCTTC
-	TRBV28	TRBJ1-5	TRBD1	CASRATGAGRPQHF	TGTGCCAGCAGGGCGACAGGGGCAGGGCGGCCCCAGCATTTT
-	TRBV15	TRBJ1-1	-	CATSKRGGYTEAFF	TGTGCCACCAGCAAGAGGGGAGGGTACACTGAAGCTTTCTTT
-	TRBV11-2	TRBJ1-2	-	CASSFAPQDYGYTF	TGTGCCAGCAGCTTCGCTCCACAGGACTATGGCTACACCTTC
once	TRBV7-2	TRBJ1-1	-	CASSLDARAGREAFF	TGTGCCAGCAGCTTAGACGCAAGGGCTGGTAGGGAAGCTTTCTTT
-	TRBV7-2	TRBJ2-4	-	CASSLAPENIQYF	TGTGCCAGCAGCTTAGCGCCCGAAAACATTCAGTACTTC
-	TRBV4-3	TRBJ2-1	TRBD2	CASSQVGASGGVGGQFF	TGCGCCAGCAGCCAAGTTGGGGCTAGCGGGGGAGTGGGGGGGCAGTTCTTC
-	TRBV5-1	TRBJ2-5	-	CASSSPRGTRKLEETQYF	TGCGCCAGCAGCTCACCACGGGGGACGCGCAAACTAGAGGAGACCCAGTACTTC
-	TRBV27	TRBJ1-1	TRBD1	CASSSDTGGAPTVAEAFF	TGTGCCAGCAGTTCAGATACAGGGGGCGCGCCCACGGTGGCTGAAGCTTTCTTT
-	TRBV4-3	TRBJ2-1	TRBD2	CASSQDGLAGVNPNEQFF	TGCGCCAGCAGCCAAGATGGACTAGCGGGAGTCAACCCTAATGAGCAGTTCTTC
-	TRBV15	TRBJ1-4	TRBD1	CATSSRQGAREKLFF	TGTGCCACCAGCAGTCGACAGGGGGCTAGGGAAAAACTGTTTTTT
-	TRBV15	TRBJ1-1	-	CATRWGFTEAFF	TGTGCCACCAGGTGGGGGTTCACTGAAGCTTTCTTT
-	TRBV3-1/TRBV3-2	TRBJ1-1	-	CASSQRERFTEAFF	TGTGCCAGCAGCCAGAGGGAGCGATTCACTGAAGCTTTCTTT
-	TRBV4-1	TRBJ1-3	-	CASSPGHLSGNTIYF	TGCGCCAGCAGCCCGGGACACCTCTCTGGAAACACCATATATTTT
-	TRBV5-1	TRBJ1-2	-	CASMEPMGGGYTF	TGCGCCAGCATGGAGCCGATGGGAGGTGGCTACACCTTC
-	TRBV5-1	TRBJ1-3	TRBD1	CASSMTGGFSGNTIYF	TGCGCCAGCAGCATGACAGGGGGTTTCTCTGGAAACACCATATATTTT